Reported below is one T cell receptor (beta chain). This record belongs to a study of blood T cells in healthy people across ages. Primed by a sample-barcoded 5' primer and a J-beta primer mix, a second PCR proceeded for roughly 6 to 12 cycles. Each of the cDNA molecules was tagged by a template-switch adaptor with 12 random nucleotides. TCRdb used MiXCR to reprocess the 5' RACE reads, holding one entry per CDR3 protein. The sample comprises fewer than 1,000,000 distinct CDR3 sequences, under 45% of which are singletons, and roughly 19% rests with the top ten. Each donor gave ten milliliters of peripheral blood. Sequencing used blood. This clonotype was sampled from a man aged 60 to 69 in good health.

CDR3 protein: CASSPQEVQYF. The CDR3 nucleotides are TGTGCCAGCAGCCCGCAGGAAGTGCAGTACTTC. The genes are TRBV11-2 and TRBJ2-7; D is unresolved. CDR3 length: 11 amino acids. V lost 5 bases to trimming and J lost 9 bases, with 11 bases between them. CDR1 is SGHAT and CDR2 is FQNNGV in the germline V gene. Full variable domain (remainder filled in from reference TRBV11-2 and TRBJ2-7): EAGVAQSPRYKIIEKRQSVAFWCNPISGHATLYWYQQILGQGPKLLIQFQNNGVVDDSQLPKDRFSAERLKGVDSTLKIQPAKLEDSAVYLCASSPQEVQYFGPGTRLTVT.